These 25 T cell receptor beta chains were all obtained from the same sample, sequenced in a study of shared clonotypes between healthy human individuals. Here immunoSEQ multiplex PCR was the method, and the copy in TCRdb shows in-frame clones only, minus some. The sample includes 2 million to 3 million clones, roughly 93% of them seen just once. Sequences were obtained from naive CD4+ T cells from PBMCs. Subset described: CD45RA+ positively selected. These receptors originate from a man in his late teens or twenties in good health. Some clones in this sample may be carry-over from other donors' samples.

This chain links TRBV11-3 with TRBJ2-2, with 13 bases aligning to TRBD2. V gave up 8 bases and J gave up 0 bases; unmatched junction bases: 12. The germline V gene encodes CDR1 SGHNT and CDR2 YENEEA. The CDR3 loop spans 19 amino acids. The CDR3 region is CASGIGSGLAGSNTGELFF. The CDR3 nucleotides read TGTGCCAGCGGGATAGGGTCGGGACTAGCGGGGTCGAACACCGGGGAGCTGTTTTTT. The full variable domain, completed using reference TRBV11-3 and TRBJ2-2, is EAGVVQSPRYKIIEKKQPVAFWCNPISGHNTLYWYLQNLGQGPELLIRYENEEAVDDSQLPKDRFSAERLKGVDSTLKIQPAELGDSAVYLCASGIGSGLAGSNTGELFFGEGSRLTVL.

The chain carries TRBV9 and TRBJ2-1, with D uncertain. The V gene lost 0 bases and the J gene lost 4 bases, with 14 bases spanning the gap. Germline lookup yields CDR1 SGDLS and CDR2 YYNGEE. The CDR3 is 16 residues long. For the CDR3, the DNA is TGTGCCAGCAGCGTAGTAGAGGACCAAACGTACAATGAGCAGTTCTTC. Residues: CASSVVEDQTYNEQFF.

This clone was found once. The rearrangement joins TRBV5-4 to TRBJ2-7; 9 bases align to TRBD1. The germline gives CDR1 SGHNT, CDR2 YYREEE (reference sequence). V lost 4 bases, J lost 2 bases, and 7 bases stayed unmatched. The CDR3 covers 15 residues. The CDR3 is CASSQIGTGPYEQYF. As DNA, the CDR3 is TGTGCCAGCAGCCAAATCGGGACAGGGCCCTACGAGCAGTACTTC. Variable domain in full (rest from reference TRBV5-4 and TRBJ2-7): ETGVTQSPTHLIKTRGQQVTLRCSSQSGHNTVSWYQQALGQGPQFIFQYYREEENGRGNFPPRFSGLQFPNYSSELNVNALELDDSALYLCASSQIGTGPYEQYFGPGTRLTVT.

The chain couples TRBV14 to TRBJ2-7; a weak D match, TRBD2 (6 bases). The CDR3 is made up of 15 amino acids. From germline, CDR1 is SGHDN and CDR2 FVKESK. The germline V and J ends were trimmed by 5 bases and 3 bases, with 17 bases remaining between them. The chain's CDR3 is CASSSGDGNRYEQYF. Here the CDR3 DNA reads TGTGCCAGCAGCTCGGGAGATGGAAACCGCTACGAGCAGTACTTC.

CDR3 DNA: TGCGCCAGCAGCTTGGAAGGTTGGACCGACGAGCAGTACTTC. Protein product: CASSLEGWTDEQYF. The rearrangement joins TRBV5-1 to TRBJ2-7, with D unclear. Germline CDR1 SGHRS, CDR2 YFSETQ. V lost 0 bases to trimming and J lost 5 bases, with 12 bases between them. CDR3 size: 14 residues.

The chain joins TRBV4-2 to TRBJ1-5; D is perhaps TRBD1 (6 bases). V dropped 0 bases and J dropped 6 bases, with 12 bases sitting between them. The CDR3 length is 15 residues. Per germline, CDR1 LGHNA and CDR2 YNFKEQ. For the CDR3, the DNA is TGTGCCAGCAGCCAAGATACGGGACATATTCAGCCCCAGCATTTT. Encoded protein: CASSQDTGHIQPQHF.

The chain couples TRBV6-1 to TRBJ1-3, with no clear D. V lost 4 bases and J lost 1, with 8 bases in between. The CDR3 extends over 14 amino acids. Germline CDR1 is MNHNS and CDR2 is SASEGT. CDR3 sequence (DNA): TGTGCCAGCAGTGCCATGCGTTCTGGAAACACCATATATTTT. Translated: CASSAMRSGNTIYF.

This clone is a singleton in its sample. CDR3 region: CASSQDDRGRDTEAFF. For the CDR3, the DNA is TGCGCCAGCAGCCAGGATGACAGGGGGCGGGACACTGAAGCTTTCTTT. The rearrangement links TRBV4-1 to TRBJ1-1, with 10 nucleotides matching TRBD1. The CDR3 contains 16 residues. After removal of 3 bases from V and 3 bases from J, the junction contained 7 bases not matched to a gene. The germline CDR1 and CDR2 sequences are MGHRA and YSYEKL.

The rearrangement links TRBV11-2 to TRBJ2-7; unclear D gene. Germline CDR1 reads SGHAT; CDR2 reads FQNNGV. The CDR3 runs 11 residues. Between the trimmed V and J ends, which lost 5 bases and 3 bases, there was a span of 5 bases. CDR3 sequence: CASSRHYEQYF. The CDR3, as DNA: TGTGCCAGCAGCCGACACTACGAGCAGTACTTC.

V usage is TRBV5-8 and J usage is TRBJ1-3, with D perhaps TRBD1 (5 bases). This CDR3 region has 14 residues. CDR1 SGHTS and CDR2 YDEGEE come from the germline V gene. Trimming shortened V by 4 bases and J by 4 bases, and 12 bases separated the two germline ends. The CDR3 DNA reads TGTGCCAGCAGCCGAGACAGACCAGGAAACACCATATATTTT. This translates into CASSRDRPGNTIYF.

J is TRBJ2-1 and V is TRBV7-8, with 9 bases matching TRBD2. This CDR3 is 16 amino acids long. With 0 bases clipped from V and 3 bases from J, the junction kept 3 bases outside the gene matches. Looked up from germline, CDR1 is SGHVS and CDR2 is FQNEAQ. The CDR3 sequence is CASSLASGSFYNEQFF. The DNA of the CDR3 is TGTGCCAGCAGCTTAGCTAGCGGGAGTTTCTACAATGAGCAGTTCTTC. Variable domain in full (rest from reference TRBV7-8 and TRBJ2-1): GAGVSQSPRYKVAKRGQDVALRCDPISGHVSLFWYQQALGQGPEFLTYFQNEAQLDKSGLPSDRFFAERPEGSVSTLKIQRTQQEDSAVYLCASSLASGSFYNEQFFGPGTRLTVL.

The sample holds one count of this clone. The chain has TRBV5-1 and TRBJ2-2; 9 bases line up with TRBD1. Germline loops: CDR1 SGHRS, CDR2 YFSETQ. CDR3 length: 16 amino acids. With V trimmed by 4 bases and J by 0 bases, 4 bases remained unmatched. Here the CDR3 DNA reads TGCGCCAGCAGCAGGGACAGGGTAGCGAACACCGGGGAGCTGTTTTTT. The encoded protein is CASSRDRVANTGELFF.

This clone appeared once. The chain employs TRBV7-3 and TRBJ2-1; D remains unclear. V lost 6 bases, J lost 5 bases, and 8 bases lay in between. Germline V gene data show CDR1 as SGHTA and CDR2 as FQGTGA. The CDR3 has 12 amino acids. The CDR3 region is CASRSSNNEQFF. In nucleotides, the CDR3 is TGTGCCAGCAGGAGCAGCAACAATGAGCAGTTCTTC.

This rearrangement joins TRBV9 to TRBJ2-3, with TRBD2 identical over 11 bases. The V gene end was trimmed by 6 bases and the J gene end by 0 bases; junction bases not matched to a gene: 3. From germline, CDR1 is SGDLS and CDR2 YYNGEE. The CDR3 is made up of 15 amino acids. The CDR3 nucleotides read TGTGCCAGCACTCTAGCGGGAGGTAGCACAGATACGCAGTATTTT. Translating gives CASTLAGGSTDTQYF.

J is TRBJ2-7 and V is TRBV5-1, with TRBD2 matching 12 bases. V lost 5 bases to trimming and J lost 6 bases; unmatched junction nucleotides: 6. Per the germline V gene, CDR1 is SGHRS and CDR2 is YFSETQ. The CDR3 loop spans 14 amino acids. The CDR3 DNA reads TGCGCCAGCAGGTTTCTAGCGGGAGGGTCCGAGCAGTACTTC. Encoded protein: CASRFLAGGSEQYF.

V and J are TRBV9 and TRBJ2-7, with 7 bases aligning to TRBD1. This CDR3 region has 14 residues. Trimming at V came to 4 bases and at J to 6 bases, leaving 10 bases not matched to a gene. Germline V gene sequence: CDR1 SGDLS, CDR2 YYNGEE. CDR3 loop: CASSFTGDNGEQYF. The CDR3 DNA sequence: TGTGCCAGCAGCTTTACAGGGGACAATGGCGAGCAGTACTTC.

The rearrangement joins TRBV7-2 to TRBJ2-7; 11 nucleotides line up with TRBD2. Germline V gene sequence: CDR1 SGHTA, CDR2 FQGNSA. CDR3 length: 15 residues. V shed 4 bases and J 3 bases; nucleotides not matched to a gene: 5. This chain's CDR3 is CASSWGLAANYEQYF. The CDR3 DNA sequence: TGTGCCAGCAGCTGGGGACTAGCGGCAAACTACGAGCAGTACTTC.

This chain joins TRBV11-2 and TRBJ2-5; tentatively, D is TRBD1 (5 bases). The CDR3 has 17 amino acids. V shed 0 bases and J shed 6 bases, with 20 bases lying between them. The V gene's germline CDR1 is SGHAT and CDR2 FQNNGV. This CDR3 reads CASSLERLAGLGKTQYF. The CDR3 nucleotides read TGTGCCAGCAGCTTAGAGAGGCTGGCAGGGCTGGGGAAGACCCAGTACTTC. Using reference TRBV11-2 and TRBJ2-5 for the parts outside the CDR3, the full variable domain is EAGVAQSPRYKIIEKRQSVAFWCNPISGHATLYWYQQILGQGPKLLIQFQNNGVVDDSQLPKDRFSAERLKGVDSTLKIQPAKLEDSAVYLCASSLERLAGLGKTQYFGPGTRLLVL.

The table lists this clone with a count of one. The CDR3 loop is CASSGGLPLYEQYF. CDR3 bases: TGTGCCAGCAGCGGGGGACTACCCCTCTACGAGCAGTACTTC. The chain employs TRBV28 and TRBJ2-7; 7 bases agree with TRBD2. This CDR3 contains 14 residues. CDR1 is MDHEN, CDR2 SYDVKM, per germline. V lost 6 bases and J lost 3; bases outside the gene matches: 8.

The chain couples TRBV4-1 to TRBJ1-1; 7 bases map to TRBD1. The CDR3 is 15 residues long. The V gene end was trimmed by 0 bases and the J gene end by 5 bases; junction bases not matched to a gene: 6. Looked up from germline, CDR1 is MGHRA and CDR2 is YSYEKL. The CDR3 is CASSQDSRGGTEAFF. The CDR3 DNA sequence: TGCGCCAGCAGCCAAGACTCCAGGGGGGGAACTGAAGCTTTCTTT.

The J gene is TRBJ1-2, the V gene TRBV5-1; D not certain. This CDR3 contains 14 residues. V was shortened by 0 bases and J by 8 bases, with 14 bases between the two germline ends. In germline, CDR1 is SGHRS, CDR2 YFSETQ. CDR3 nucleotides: TGCGCCAGCAGCTTGGAAGATCCCAGGAGCGGCTACACCTTC. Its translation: CASSLEDPRSGYTF.

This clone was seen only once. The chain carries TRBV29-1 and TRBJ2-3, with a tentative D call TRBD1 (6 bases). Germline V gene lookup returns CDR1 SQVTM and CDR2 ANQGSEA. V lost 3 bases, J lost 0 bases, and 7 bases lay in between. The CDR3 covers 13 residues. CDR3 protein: CSVEGASTDTQYF. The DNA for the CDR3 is TGCAGCGTTGAGGGGGCAAGCACAGATACGCAGTATTTT.

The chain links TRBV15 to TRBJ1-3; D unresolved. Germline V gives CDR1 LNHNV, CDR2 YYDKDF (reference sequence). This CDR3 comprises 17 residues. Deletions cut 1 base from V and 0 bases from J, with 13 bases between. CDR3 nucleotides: TGTGCCACCAGCAGAGGGAATCATGGGTTCTCTGGAAACACCATATATTTT. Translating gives CATSRGNHGFSGNTIYF.

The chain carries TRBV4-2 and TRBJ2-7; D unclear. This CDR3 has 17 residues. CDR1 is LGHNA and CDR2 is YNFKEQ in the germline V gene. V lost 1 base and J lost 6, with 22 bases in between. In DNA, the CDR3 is TGTGCCAGCAGCCAAGTGGTAGGCGGAAGCCCCTATGCCGAGCAGTACTTC. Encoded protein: CASSQVVGGSPYAEQYF.

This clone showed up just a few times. CDR3 residues: CASSLPGASYGYTF. In DNA form, the CDR3 reads TGTGCCAGCAGTTTACCAGGGGCAAGCTATGGCTACACCTTC. This chain links TRBV28 with TRBJ1-2; possible D gene TRBD1, 6 bases. This CDR3 region has 14 residues. With 2 bases removed from V and 4 bases from J, the gap between germline ends came to 11 bases. Germline V gives CDR1 MDHEN, CDR2 SYDVKM.